This record looks at one T cell receptor (beta chain) sequence and its context. Its antigen remains undetermined. Base qualities were left out, and no much larger clone turns up one base away. From the germline V gene (reference sequence), CDR1 is LNHDA and CDR2 is SQIVND. Measured from the cysteine to the phenylalanine, the CDR3 is 12 residues long. The kept DNA is CDR3 alone, 36 bases in frame from the first base. V has 5 bases trimmed and J has 4 bases trimmed; junction bases matching no gene number 1. This record belongs to a study of blood T cell repertoires in COVID-19 (dated by TCRdb to the early 2020s). Turning to the overall study: Samples covering the acute and convalescent phases of COVID-19 were provided by collaborators in the United States, Italy and Spain. The material from the prospective study consisted of cDNA or gDNA derived from T cells, B-cell-depleted T cells, or PBMCs. The dataset comprised deeply sampled blood TCRbeta repertoires from subjects exposed to, actively infected with, or recovered from COVID-19. The repertoires were released in a freely available public database meant as a resource for research on the immune response to SARS-CoV-2. Samples came from the ongoing ImmuneRACE study (first 160 participants) plus 1,254 subjects from 6 global collaborators. A de-identified subject ID, COVID-19 status, age in years and sex were almost always included in the sample metadata. HLA class I and class II types, where available, came from metadata supplied by the sample provider rather than from assay-based typing. Overall results and qualifications from the work: How much clinical and demographic metadata was included differed by source and by participant, and the metadata was provided uncurated.

TCRbeta CDR3 regions were amplified from genomic DNA using the immunoSEQ Assay, a bias-controlled multiplex PCR. Turning to the authors' computational methods: The number of nucleated cells in each sample was estimated from the amplification of reference gene primers within the assay. Sequence reads were collapsed and filtered to measure the absolute abundance of every unique TCRbeta CDR3 rearrangement. For each sample, productive Simpson clonality was calculated as the square root of Simpson's diversity index over productive rearrangements. The clones in this table, taken by TCRdb from immuneACCESS, are in-frame only. Not every clone is retained; where verified, under half of the shortfall comes from an unresolved V gene, and the cause of the rest is unknown. The V and J calls and clone size come from that table; D and trimming were worked out from the DNA. The sample table contains fewer than 130,000 clones; only one count was recorded for 88% of them. The top ten hold approximately 3.5% of the sample.

Collaborating institutions collected whole blood in K2EDTA tubes following their own protocols. For TCRbeta analysis, collaborators shipped samples as frozen whole blood, isolated PBMCs, or DNA extracted from either of those sample types. Here the chain combines TRBV19 and TRBJ1-2; 7 bases in between match TRBD1. This TCR came from a woman in her 50s with acute or convalescent COVID-19. The specimen was peripheral blood. The CDR3 reads as follows: CASSGTVYGYTF. The nucleotide sequence is given as TGTGCCAGTAGTGGGACAGTCTATGGCTACACCTTC.